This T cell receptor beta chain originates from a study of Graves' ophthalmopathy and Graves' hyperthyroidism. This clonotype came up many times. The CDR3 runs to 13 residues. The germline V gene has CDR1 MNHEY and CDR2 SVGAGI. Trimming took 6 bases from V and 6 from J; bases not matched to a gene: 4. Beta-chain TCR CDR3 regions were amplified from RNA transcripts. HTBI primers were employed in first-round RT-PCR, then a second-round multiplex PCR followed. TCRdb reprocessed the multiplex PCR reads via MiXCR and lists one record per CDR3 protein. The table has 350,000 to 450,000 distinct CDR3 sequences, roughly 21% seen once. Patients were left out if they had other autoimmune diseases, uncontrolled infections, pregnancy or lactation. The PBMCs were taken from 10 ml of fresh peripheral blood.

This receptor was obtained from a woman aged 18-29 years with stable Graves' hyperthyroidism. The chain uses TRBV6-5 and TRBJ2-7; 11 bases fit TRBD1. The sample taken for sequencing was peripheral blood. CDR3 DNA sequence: TGTGCCAGCAGGAGGACAGGGGGCGCCGAGCAGTACTTC. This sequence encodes CASRRTGGAEQYF.